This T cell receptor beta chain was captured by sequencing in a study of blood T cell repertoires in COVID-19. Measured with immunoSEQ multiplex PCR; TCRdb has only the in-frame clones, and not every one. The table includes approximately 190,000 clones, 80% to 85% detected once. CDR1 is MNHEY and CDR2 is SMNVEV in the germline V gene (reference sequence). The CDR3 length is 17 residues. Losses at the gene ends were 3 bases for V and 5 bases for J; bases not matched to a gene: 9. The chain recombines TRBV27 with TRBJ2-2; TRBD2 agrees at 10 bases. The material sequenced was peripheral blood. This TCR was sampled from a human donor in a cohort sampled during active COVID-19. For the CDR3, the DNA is TGTGCCAGCAGTTTGGACGCTAGCGGGGGCCCGACCGGGGAGCTGTTTTTT. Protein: CASSLDASGGPTGELFF.